The 25 T cell receptor beta chains below all came from one sample that was sequenced in a study of CXCR3-negative and CXCR3-positive naive CD8 T cells. No antigens are known for them. Study observations and caveats: CXCR3-negative naive cells had less hydrophobic TRB CDR3s than did CXCR3-positive naive cells.

Each TRB cDNA library was prepared by 5' RACE (with UMI labels). TCRdb reprocessed the 5' RACE reads and keeps a single row for each CDR3 protein, giving no DNA. The repertoire shows about 98,000 distinct CDR3 sequences; the top ten hold 0.9% to 1.2%. The specimen was naive CXCR3+ CD8+ T cells from blood. Subset specified: CD45RO-CCR7+CD27+CD95- naive CD8+ T cells expressing CXCR3 (TNR3+). Every receptor here comes from a human donor in good health. Some clones in this sample may be carry-over from other donors' samples.

The V call is TRBV10-3, the J call TRBJ2-7; TCRdb outputs TRBD1, but without DNA this stays unchecked. This CDR3 has 15 amino acids. From germline, CDR1 is ENHRY and CDR2 SYGVKD. CDR3 in amino acids: CAISESGTGGTEQYF.

V and J are TRBV6-6 and TRBJ2-7; the TCRdb call, TRBD2, lacks DNA for checking. The CDR3 sequence is 15 residues long. Germline V gene sequence: CDR1 MNHNY, CDR2 SVGAGI (reference sequence). CDR3 loop: CASSYGGAGTYEQYF.

V and J are TRBV4-1 and TRBJ2-7; with no DNA, the TCRdb D assignment of TRBD1 cannot be verified. The CDR3 length is 16 residues. Germline lookup yields CDR1 MGHRA and CDR2 YSYEKL. This CDR3 reads CASSQAPGTGLDEQYF.

The V gene is TRBV3-1, the J gene TRBJ2-5. CDR3 length equals 14 residues. The germline V gene has CDR1 LGHDT and CDR2 YNNKEL (reference sequence). CDR3: CASSQILGRETQYF.

This chain connects TRBV20-1 to TRBJ2-7; absent DNA, TCRdb's TRBD1 call cannot be checked. Germline V CDR1 and CDR2: DFQATT, SNEGSKA (reference sequence). This CDR3 is 11 amino acids long. This chain's CDR3 is CSAKDIWEQYF.

This chain joins TRBV7-9 and TRBJ2-5; the D call of TRBD1 rests on TCRdb alone, since no DNA is present to check it. The germline V gene encodes CDR1 SEHNR and CDR2 FQNEAQ (reference sequence). The CDR3 is 17 amino acids. The CDR3 sequence: CASSQMIKTGGWETQYF.

The rearrangement links TRBV7-9 to TRBJ2-2. Germline V gene data show CDR1 as SEHNR and CDR2 as FQNEAQ (reference sequence). The CDR3 is 16 amino acids. CDR3 loop: CASSSTGTANTGELFF.

The J gene is TRBJ2-1, the V gene TRBV9; TCRdb names TRBD2, which stays unverified in the absence of DNA. CDR3 length: 16 amino acids. Per the germline V gene, CDR1 is SGDLS and CDR2 is YYNGEE. The CDR3: CASSVDAGISYNEQFF.

The V and J genes are TRBV19 and TRBJ1-1; TCRdb picks TRBD1, but there is no DNA to check that call. The CDR3 is 14 residues long. Germline assignment: CDR1 LNHDA and CDR2 SQIVND (reference sequence). This CDR3 reads CASSYQGWNTEAFF.

V is TRBV6-4 and J is TRBJ2-2. Germline V lookup: CDR1 MRHNA, CDR2 SNTAGT. This CDR3 comprises 14 residues. CDR3 residues: CASILRPNTGELFF.

The rearrangement links TRBV27 to TRBJ1-1; TCRdb's D call, TRBD1, is unchecked because there is no DNA. The CDR3 spans 17 residues. Per germline, CDR1 MNHEY and CDR2 SMNVEV (reference sequence). CDR3 protein: CASSSQGAIMGDTEAFF.

The chain recombines TRBV21-1 with TRBJ1-1; TCRdb indicates TRBD1, and absent DNA this call remains unverified. TRBV21-1 is classified as a pseudogene. The CDR3 runs to 15 residues. The CDR3 protein is CASSKAADRTTEAFF.

The gene calls are TRBV29-1 and TRBJ2-3; the D call from TCRdb, TRBD2, cannot be confirmed without DNA. The CDR3 is made up of 13 amino acids. The germline V gene encodes CDR1 SQVTM and CDR2 ANQGSEA. CDR3 in amino acids: CSVERESSDTQYF.

V gene TRBV7-2 combines with J gene TRBJ2-7; no DNA is available, so the TRBD1 call from TCRdb remains unchecked. Germline CDR1 reads SGHTA; CDR2 reads FQGNSA. The CDR3 contains 14 residues. The CDR3 reads CASSWMGDHYEQYF.

The chain recombines TRBV7-6 with TRBJ1-1. Germline V lookup: CDR1 SGHVS, CDR2 FNYEAQ. CDR3 size: 13 residues. CDR3 sequence: CASSLGRQTEAFF.

This chain joins TRBV5-5 and TRBJ2-1. Germline CDR1 is SGHKS and CDR2 is YYEKEE (reference sequence). CDR3 length: 15 amino acids. The CDR3 here is CASSLIDSSYNEQFF.

The genes are TRBV7-7 and TRBJ2-7; the TCRdb call, TRBD1, lacks DNA for checking. Germline loops: CDR1 SSHAT, CDR2 FNYEAQ (reference sequence). This CDR3 is 17 amino acids long. The CDR3 reads CASSLAVGAGGSYEQYF.

The chain joins TRBV12-3 or TRBV12-4 to TRBJ2-1; TCRdb designates TRBD2, a call that cannot be tested without DNA. This CDR3 contains 11 residues. The CDR3 reads CATREGDEQFF.

This chain links TRBV7-9 with TRBJ1-2; TCRdb calls TRBD1, which cannot be checked without DNA. Germline CDR1 and CDR2: SEHNR and FQNEAQ (reference sequence). This CDR3 has 18 amino acids. The CDR3 reads CASSLGGRDAGSNYGYTF.

The V and J genes are TRBV29-1 and TRBJ2-2; there is no DNA to check the TCRdb D call of TRBD1. This CDR3 comprises 13 residues. Looked up from germline, CDR1 is SQVTM and CDR2 is ANQGSEA. CDR3 region: CSVDGHPTGELFF.

The chain employs TRBV6-2 or TRBV6-3 and TRBJ2-7; TCRdb reports TRBD1, a call that lacks DNA to check it against. Germline V gene sequence: CDR1 MNHEY, CDR2 SVGEGT. The CDR3 is made up of 16 amino acids. CDR3 amino acids: CASSYSRTAAGYEQYF.

This sequence joins TRBV2 and TRBJ2-7; there is no DNA to check the TCRdb D call of TRBD2. The CDR3 totals 14 residues. Germline V gene lookup returns CDR1 SNHLY and CDR2 FYNNEI. CDR3 in amino acids: CASSGLALVYEQYF.

The chain couples TRBV9 to TRBJ2-1; TCRdb's D call of TRBD1 is untestable without DNA. This CDR3 spans 17 amino acids. The V gene's germline CDR1 is SGDLS and CDR2 YYNGEE. The CDR3 is CASSEPFRTGDPNEQFF.

J is TRBJ2-7 and V is TRBV29-1; checking the TCRdb D call of TRBD1 is not possible without DNA. CDR3 size: 15 residues. CDR1 is SQVTM and CDR2 is ANQGSEA in the germline V gene. CDR3 loop: CSVEVGQGAPWEQYF.

J is TRBJ1-4 and V is TRBV7-9; as DNA is missing, the TRBD1 call by TCRdb cannot be tested. There are 14 residues in the CDR3. Germline CDR1 reads SEHNR; CDR2 reads FQNEAQ (reference sequence). The CDR3 sequence is CASSSPGIGEKLFF. Full variable domain (missing parts from reference TRBV7-9 and TRBJ1-4): DTGVSQNPRHKITKRGQNVTFRCDPISEHNRLYWYRQTLGQGPEFLTYFQNEAQLEKSRLLSDRFSAERPKGSFSTLEIQRTEQGDSAMYLCASSSPGIGEKLFFGSGTQLSVL.